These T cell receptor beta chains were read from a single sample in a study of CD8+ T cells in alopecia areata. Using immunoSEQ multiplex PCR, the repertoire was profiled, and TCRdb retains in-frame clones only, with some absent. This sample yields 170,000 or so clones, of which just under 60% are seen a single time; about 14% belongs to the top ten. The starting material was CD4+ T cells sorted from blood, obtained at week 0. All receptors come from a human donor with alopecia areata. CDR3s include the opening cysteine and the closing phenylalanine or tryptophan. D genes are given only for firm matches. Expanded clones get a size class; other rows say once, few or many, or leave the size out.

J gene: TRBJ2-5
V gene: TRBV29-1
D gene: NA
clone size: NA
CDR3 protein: CSVSGAQETQYF
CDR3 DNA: TGCAGCGTTTCAGGGGCCCAAGAGACCCAGTACTTC

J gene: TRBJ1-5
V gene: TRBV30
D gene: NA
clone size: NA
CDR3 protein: CAWSVQAGSFGNQPQHF
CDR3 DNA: TGTGCCTGGAGTGTACAGGCAGGGTCGTTTGGCAATCAGCCCCAGCATTTT

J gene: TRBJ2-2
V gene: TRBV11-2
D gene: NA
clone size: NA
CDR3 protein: CASSLFGRVGELFF
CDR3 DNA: TGTGCCAGCAGCTTATTCGGCAGGGTAGGGGAGCTGTTTTTT

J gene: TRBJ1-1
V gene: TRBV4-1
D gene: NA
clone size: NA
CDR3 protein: CASSQVGAGGGTEAFF
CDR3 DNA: TGCGCCAGCAGCCAAGTGGGGGCGGGGGGCGGCACTGAAGCTTTCTTT

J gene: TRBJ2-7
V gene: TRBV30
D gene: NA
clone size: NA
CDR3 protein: CACLRQSSDEQYF
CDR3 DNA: TGTGCCTGTCTGAGGCAGAGCAGCGACGAGCAGTACTTC

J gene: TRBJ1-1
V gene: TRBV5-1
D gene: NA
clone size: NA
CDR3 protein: CASSYSNTEAFF
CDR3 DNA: TGCGCCAGCAGCTACTCGAACACTGAAGCTTTCTTT

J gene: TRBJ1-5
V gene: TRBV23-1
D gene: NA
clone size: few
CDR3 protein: CASRKPQHF
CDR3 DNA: TGCGCCAGCAGAAAGCCCCAGCATTTT

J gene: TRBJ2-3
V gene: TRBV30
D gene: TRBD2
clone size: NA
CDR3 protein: CAWNEGRARTDTQYF
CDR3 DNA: TGTGCCTGGAATGAAGGGAGGGCCAGGACAGATACGCAGTATTTT

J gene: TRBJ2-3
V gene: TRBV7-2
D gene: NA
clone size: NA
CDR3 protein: CASSYGLSTDTQYF
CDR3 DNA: TGTGCCAGCAGCTACGGACTTTCCACAGATACGCAGTATTTT

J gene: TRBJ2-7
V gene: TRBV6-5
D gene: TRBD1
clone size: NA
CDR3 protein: CASSPDREYEQYF
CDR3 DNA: TGTGCCAGCAGCCCGGACAGGGAGTACGAGCAGTACTTC

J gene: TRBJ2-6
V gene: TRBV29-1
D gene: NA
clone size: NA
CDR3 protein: CSVLANSGANVLTF
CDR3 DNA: TGCAGCGTTCTCGCCAACTCTGGGGCCAACGTCCTGACTTTC

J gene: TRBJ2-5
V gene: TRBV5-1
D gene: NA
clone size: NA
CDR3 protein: CASSGQQETQYF
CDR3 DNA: TGCGCCAGCAGTGGGCAGCAAGAGACCCAGTACTTC

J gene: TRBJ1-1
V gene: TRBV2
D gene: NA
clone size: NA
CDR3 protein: CASRASDVSTEAFF
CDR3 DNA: TGTGCCAGCAGGGCCTCGGATGTTAGCACTGAAGCTTTCTTT

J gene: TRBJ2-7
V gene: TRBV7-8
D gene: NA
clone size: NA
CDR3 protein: CASSSQKYEQYF
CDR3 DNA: TGTGCCAGCAGCTCGCAGAAATACGAGCAGTACTTC

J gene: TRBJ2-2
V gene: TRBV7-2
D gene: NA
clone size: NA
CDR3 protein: CASSLSVRTAGELFF
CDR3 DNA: TGTGCCAGCAGCTTAAGTGTCAGAACGGCCGGGGAGCTGTTTTTT

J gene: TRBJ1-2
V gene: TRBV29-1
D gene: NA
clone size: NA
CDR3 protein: CSVGRVFTTGYTF
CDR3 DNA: TGCAGCGTTGGGAGGGTGTTCACCACTGGCTACACCTTC

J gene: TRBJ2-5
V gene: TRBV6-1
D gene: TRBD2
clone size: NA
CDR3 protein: CASSGLAGGRGETQYF
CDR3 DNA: TGTGCCAGCAGTGGGCTAGCGGGGGGGAGAGGAGAGACCCAGTACTTC

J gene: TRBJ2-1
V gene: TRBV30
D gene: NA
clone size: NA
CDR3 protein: CAWSVSTEQFF
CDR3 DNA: TGTGCCTGGAGTGTATCCACCGAGCAGTTCTTC

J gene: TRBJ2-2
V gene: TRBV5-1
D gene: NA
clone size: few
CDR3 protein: CASSLDWGLNTGELFF
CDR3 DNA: TGCGCCAGCAGCTTGGATTGGGGATTGAACACCGGGGAGCTGTTTTTT

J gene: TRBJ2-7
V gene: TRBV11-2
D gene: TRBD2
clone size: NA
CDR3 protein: CASSLGLASYEQYF
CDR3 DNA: TGTGCCAGCAGCCTCGGACTAGCGTCCTACGAGCAGTACTTC

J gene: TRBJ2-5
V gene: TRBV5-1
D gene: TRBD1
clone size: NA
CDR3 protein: CATHRGSDGETQYF
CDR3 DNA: TGCGCCACACACAGGGGATCCGATGGGGAGACCCAGTACTTC

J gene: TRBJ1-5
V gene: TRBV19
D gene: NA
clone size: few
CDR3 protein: CASSIKVSNQPQHF
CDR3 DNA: TGTGCCAGTAGTATCAAGGTTAGCAATCAGCCCCAGCATTTT

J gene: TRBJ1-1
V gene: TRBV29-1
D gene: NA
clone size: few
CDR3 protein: CSVDSRRAFF
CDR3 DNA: TGCAGCGTTGACTCTCGGAGAGCTTTCTTT

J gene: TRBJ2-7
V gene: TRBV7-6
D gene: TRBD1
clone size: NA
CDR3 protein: CASSSQQGTGYEQYF
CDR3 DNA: TGTGCCAGCAGCTCCCAACAGGGGACCGGCTACGAGCAGTACTTC

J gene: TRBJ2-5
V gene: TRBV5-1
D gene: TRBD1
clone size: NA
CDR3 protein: CASSLQGSIETQYF
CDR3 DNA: TGCGCCAGCAGCTTACAGGGGTCTATAGAGACCCAGTACTTC

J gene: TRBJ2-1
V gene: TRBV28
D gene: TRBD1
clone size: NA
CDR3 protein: CASNLQGGRGEQFF
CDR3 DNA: TGTGCCAGCAACCTACAGGGGGGTAGGGGTGAGCAGTTCTTC

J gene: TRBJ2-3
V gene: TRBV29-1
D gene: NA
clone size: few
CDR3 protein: CSVVTQSVADTQYF
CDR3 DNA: TGCAGCGTTGTCACCCAATCGGTCGCAGATACGCAGTATTTT

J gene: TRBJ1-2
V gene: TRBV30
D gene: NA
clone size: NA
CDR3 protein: CAWSRRGLQGYGYTF
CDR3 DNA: TGTGCCTGGAGTCGACGAGGACTACAGGGTTATGGCTACACCTTC

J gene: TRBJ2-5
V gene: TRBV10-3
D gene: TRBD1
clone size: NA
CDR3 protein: CAISELSRGPETQYF
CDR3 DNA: TGTGCCATCAGTGAGTTGTCCAGGGGGCCAGAGACCCAGTACTTC

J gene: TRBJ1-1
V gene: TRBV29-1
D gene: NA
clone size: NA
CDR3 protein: CSVAPTGSEAFF
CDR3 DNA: TGCAGCGTTGCTCCCACAGGGTCGGAAGCTTTCTTT

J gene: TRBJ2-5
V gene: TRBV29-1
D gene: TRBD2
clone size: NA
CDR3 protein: CSSTSGEETQYF
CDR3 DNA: TGCAGCTCGACTAGCGGGGAAGAGACCCAGTACTTC

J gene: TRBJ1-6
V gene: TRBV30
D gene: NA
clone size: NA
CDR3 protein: CATKMGGNSPLHF
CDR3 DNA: TGTGCGACAAAAATGGGAGGTAATTCACCCCTCCACTTT

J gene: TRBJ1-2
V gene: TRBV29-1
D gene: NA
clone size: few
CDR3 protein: CSVEEGEYTF
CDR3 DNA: TGCAGCGTTGAAGAGGGGGAATACACCTTC

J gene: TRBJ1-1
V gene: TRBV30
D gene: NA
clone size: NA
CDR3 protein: CAWDSKLNTEAFF
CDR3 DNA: TGTGCCTGGGACAGTAAGCTAAACACTGAAGCTTTCTTT

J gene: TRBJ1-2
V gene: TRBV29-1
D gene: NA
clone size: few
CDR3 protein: CSVDRHETNYGYTF
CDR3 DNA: TGCAGCGTTGATAGGCACGAGACTAACTATGGCTACACCTTC

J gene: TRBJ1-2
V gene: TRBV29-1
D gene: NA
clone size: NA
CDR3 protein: CSVESRHSNYGYTF
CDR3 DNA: TGCAGCGTTGAGTCCAGGCACTCTAACTATGGCTACACCTTC

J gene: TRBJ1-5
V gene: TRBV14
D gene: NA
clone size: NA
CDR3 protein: CASSRSGGNQPQHF
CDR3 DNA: TGTGCCAGCAGCCGGTCCGGCGGCAATCAGCCCCAGCATTTT

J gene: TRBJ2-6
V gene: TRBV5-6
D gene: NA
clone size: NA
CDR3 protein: CASSFRVSGANVLTF
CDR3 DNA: TGTGCCAGCAGCTTTCGAGTTTCTGGGGCCAACGTCCTGACTTTC

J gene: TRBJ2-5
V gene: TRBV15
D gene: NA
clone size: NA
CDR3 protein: CATSSGEQKGQETQYF
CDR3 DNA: TGTGCCACCAGCAGCGGGGAACAGAAGGGACAAGAGACCCAGTACTTC

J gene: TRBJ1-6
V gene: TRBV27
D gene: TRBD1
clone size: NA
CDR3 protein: CASRKRQGDNSPLHF
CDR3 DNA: TGTGCCAGCAGAAAGCGACAGGGGGATAATTCACCCCTCCACTTT